Below, 14 T cell receptor beta chains from the same sample are listed, as sequenced in a study of blood T cell repertoires in COVID-19 (dated by TCRdb to 2019 to 2021). To prepare the library, the immunoSEQ multiplex PCR assay was applied. TCRdb stores this immuneACCESS table with in-frame sequences only. Part of the clones is absent; in the studies checked, under half of the shortfall reflects unresolved V genes, and no reason is known for the rest. Within this sample are 75,000 to 100,000 clones, with around 75% of them counted one time only. The biggest ten clones account for around 22% of the sample. Sequencing was carried out using peripheral blood. All receptors derive from a man between 65 and 79 years old with acute or convalescent COVID-19.

J is TRBJ2-1 and V is TRBV28; maybe TRBD1 (6 bases). There are 16 residues in the CDR3. Germline assignment: CDR1 MDHEN and CDR2 SYDVKM. V was shortened by 8 bases and J by 5 bases, with 22 bases between the two germline ends. The chain's CDR3 is CASEEFRGGGDNEQFF. CDR3 DNA sequence: TGTGCCAGCGAGGAGTTCAGGGGTGGTGGCGACAATGAGCAGTTCTTC.

The V call is TRBV7-9, the J call TRBJ2-3; D is unclear. CDR1 and CDR2 (germline): SEHNR, FQNEAQ (reference sequence). V was pared by 8 bases and J by 0 bases, with 9 bases between. The length of the CDR3 is 13 residues. The CDR3 sequence is CASQAVSTDTQYF. CDR3 in DNA: TGTGCCAGCCAGGCTGTGAGCACAGATACGCAGTATTTT.

This clone was detected a few times. The chain is built from TRBV6-2 or TRBV6-3 and TRBJ2-7; D is possibly TRBD1 (6 bases). Germline V gene sequence: CDR1 MNHEY, CDR2 SVGEGT. Trimming took 4 bases from V and 2 from J, leaving 12 bases between them. This CDR3 contains 14 residues. CDR3 DNA: TGTGCCAGCAGTTTCCGGACAGACACCTACGAGCAGTACTTC. This gives the protein CASSFRTDTYEQYF.

This chain joins TRBV7-9 and TRBJ1-2, with 7 bases aligning to TRBD1. Germline CDR1 reads SEHNR; CDR2 reads FQNEAQ (reference sequence). Trimming cost V 5 bases and J 2 bases; bases outside gene matches: 8. The CDR3 has 15 residues. The CDR3 DNA follows: TGTGCCAGCAGCCCCTTAAGGGACAGAAACTATGGCTACACCTTC. This translates into CASSPLRDRNYGYTF.

This clone has only one observation. This chain links TRBV5-4 with TRBJ2-5, with 9 bases lining up with TRBD2. This CDR3 is built from 16 residues. V dropped 3 bases and J dropped 4; count of bases not matched to a gene: 10. In germline, CDR1 is SGHNT, CDR2 YYREEE (reference sequence). CDR3 sequence reads: CASSSSGALGGETQYF. The CDR3 region has the DNA TGTGCCAGCAGCTCTAGCGGGGCCCTAGGGGGAGAGACCCAGTACTTC.

This clone was counted many times. CDR3 sequence (DNA): TGTGCCAGAAGCTTCAGGGGGCTTGGAACTGAAGCTTTCTTT. It codes for CARSFRGLGTEAFF. The chain joins TRBV7-5 to TRBJ1-1; the DNA was not used to check the table's D call, TRBD1. TRBV7-5 is classified as a pseudogene. This CDR3 region has 14 residues.

The rearrangement links TRBV6-2 or TRBV6-3 to TRBJ1-2, with 8 bases fitting TRBD1. The germline CDR1 and CDR2 sequences are MNHEY and SVGEGT. V lost 2 bases and J lost 9; bases outside the gene matches: 14. The CDR3 totals 16 residues. In nucleotides, the CDR3 is TGTGCCAGCAGTTACGCCGACTTAGGACAGGGCGGGCGCTACACCTTC. This translates into CASSYADLGQGGRYTF.

This clone was found once. This chain connects TRBV18 to TRBJ2-5, with D maybe TRBD1 (5 bases). Looked up from germline, CDR1 is KGHSH and CDR2 is LQKENI. The CDR3 loop spans 14 amino acids. V was cut by 5 bases and J by 3 bases, with 13 bases left in between. CDR3 region: CASSSPDSEETQYF. CDR3 nucleotide sequence: TGTGCCAGCTCATCCCCTGACAGTGAAGAGACCCAGTACTTC.

The genes are TRBV7-9 and TRBJ2-7; tentative D call: TRBD2 (6 bases). This CDR3 spans 13 amino acids. The V end was cut by 5 bases, the J end by 5 bases, with 13 bases between. The germline gives CDR1 SEHNR, CDR2 FQNEAQ (reference sequence). The chain's CDR3 is CASSAPGGNEQYF. CDR3 nucleotides: TGTGCCAGCAGCGCTCCCGGAGGGAACGAGCAGTACTTC.

This chain uses TRBV28 with TRBJ2-7, with unresolved D. The CDR3 is 12 amino acids. CDR1 and CDR2 (germline): MDHEN, SYDVKM. V dropped 5 bases and J dropped 4 bases, with 9 bases sitting between them. CDR3 in amino acids: CASSPPGYEQYF. Written as DNA, the CDR3 is TGTGCCAGCAGTCCCCCCGGTTACGAGCAGTACTTC.

V usage is TRBV24-1 and J usage is TRBJ1-5; no clear D. The ends were cut back, 4 bases at V and 2 bases at J, with 11 bases in the middle. There are 15 residues in the CDR3. The germline V gene has CDR1 KGHDR and CDR2 SFDVKD. The CDR3 loop is CATSDPGNGNQPQHF. CDR3 nucleotides: TGTGCCACCAGTGACCCGGGGAATGGCAATCAGCCCCAGCATTTT.

The CDR3 here is CASRIRTGGHYGYTF. In nucleotides, the CDR3 is TGTGCCAGCAGGATAAGGACAGGGGGGCACTATGGCTACACCTTC. The rearrangement links TRBV28 to TRBJ1-2, with 10 positions matching TRBD1. J gave up 3 bases and V 6 bases, and 7 bases lay outside the gene matches. Germline-derived CDR1 and CDR2 are MDHEN and SYDVKM. This CDR3 comprises 15 residues.

The CDR3 sequence is CASSFWRGNEQFF. The CDR3 nucleotides read TGTGCCAGCAGCTTCTGGCGGGGCAATGAGCAGTTCTTC. This chain joins TRBV5-5 and TRBJ2-1, with D perhaps TRBD2 (6 bases). V gave up 2 bases and J gave up 6 bases, with 9 bases separating them. This CDR3 spans 13 amino acids. The germline V gene has CDR1 SGHKS and CDR2 YYEKEE (reference sequence).

The chain combines TRBV5-1 with TRBJ2-7; perhaps TRBD2 as D (5 bases). There are 15 residues in the CDR3. Looked up from germline, CDR1 is SGHRS and CDR2 is YFSETQ. Trimming took off 5 bases at V and 0 bases at J, with 15 bases between the two ends. CDR3 DNA sequence: TGCGCCAGCAGTGCGGGCACTAGTGGCTCCTACGAGCAGTACTTC. Residues: CASSAGTSGSYEQYF.